This entry features one TCR beta chain sequence. The sample originates from a study of blood T cell repertoires in COVID-19. As for the study in general: PBMCs, B-cell-depleted T cells, or T cells provided the cDNA or gDNA that made up the material.

Original methodology: How many nucleated cells were present was estimated from reference gene primer amplification. TCRdb's copy holds only in-frame clones and misses some; the assay was immunoSEQ multiplex PCR. That table furnishes V, J and clone size, whereas the DNA furnished D and trimming. Here the sample spans about 58,000 clones, about 90% being singletons. The sequence came from a man in his 60s with acute or convalescent COVID-19. Sequencing was done on a sample of peripheral blood.

The CDR3 region has the DNA TGTGCCAGCAGTTTACATCCCACCGGGGAGCTGTTTTTT. This sequence encodes CASSLHPTGELFF. This chain joins TRBV27 and TRBJ2-2, with D unclear. The CDR3 has 13 residues. Trimming stripped 2 bases from V and 4 bases from J, with 5 bases between. Looked up from germline, CDR1 is MNHEY and CDR2 is SMNVEV (reference sequence).